This T cell receptor (beta chain) was documented in a study of blood T cell repertoires in COVID-19. In this sample, this clone turned up once. This CDR3 has 15 amino acids. CDR1 and CDR2 (germline): MNHEY, SVGAGI. The trim removed 4 bases at V and 4 bases at J, leaving 7 bases unmatched. Assay: immunoSEQ multiplex PCR; the TCRdb copy retains only in-frame clones and omits some. This table holds 250,000 to 350,000 clones, roughly 90% found once. The clonotype originates from a woman younger than 35 with acute COVID-19. The sample taken for sequencing was PBMCs or T cells enriched from blood (not recorded which). The rearrangement joins TRBV6-5 to TRBJ1-5, with 7 positions matching TRBD1. The CDR3 reads CASSLTGVGNQPQHF. CDR3 sequence (DNA): TGTGCCAGCAGTTTAACAGGGGTCGGAAATCAGCCCCAGCATTTT.